The 18 T cell receptor beta chains reported below all come from one sample, sequenced in a study of blood T cell repertoires in COVID-19. The assay was immunoSEQ multiplex PCR, and TCRdb's table has in-frame clones only and misses some. Here the sample spans 25,000 to 35,000 clones, more than 85% being singletons. The sequenced material came from peripheral blood. The receptors derive from a human donor in a cohort sampled during active COVID-19. The donor label of this sample is uncertain.

The chain joins TRBV29-1 to TRBJ1-2; D is perhaps TRBD1 (6 bases). The germline V gene has CDR1 SQVTM and CDR2 ANQGSEA. This CDR3 comprises 13 residues. Trimming shortened V by 7 bases and J by 2 bases, and 14 bases separated the two germline ends. The CDR3 spells CSAEEGGNYGYTF. The CDR3 DNA reads as TGCAGCGCCGAAGAGGGGGGGAACTATGGCTACACCTTC.

The CDR3 DNA reads TGTGCCAGCAGACAACTAGCGGGACTCTCTGGGGCCAACGTCCTGACTTTC. It specifies CASRQLAGLSGANVLTF. V usage is TRBV2 and J usage is TRBJ2-6; 10 bases match TRBD2. Germline V gene lookup returns CDR1 SNHLY and CDR2 FYNNEI. The CDR3 spans 17 residues. J gave up 0 bases and V 6 bases, and 5 bases lay outside the gene matches.

The chain employs TRBV21-1 and TRBJ1-4. TRBV21-1 is a known pseudogene. The CDR3 is made up of 14 amino acids. The CDR3 region is CASSREWANEKLFF. In DNA form, the CDR3 reads TGTGCCAGCAGCAGGGAGTGGGCTAATGAAAAACTGTTTTTT.

CDR3 loop: CASSFRLAEYNEQFF. In nucleotides, the CDR3 is TGTGCCAGCAGTTTTAGACTAGCGGAATACAATGAGCAGTTCTTC. The chain links TRBV6-4 to TRBJ2-1; the match to TRBD2 covers 9 bases. This CDR3 is built from 15 residues. CDR1 MRHNA and CDR2 SNTAGT come from the germline V gene. J was trimmed by 4 bases and V by 5 bases; bases with no gene match: 6.

This chain connects TRBV2 to TRBJ1-1; D is ambiguous. V lost 3 bases to trimming and J lost 2 bases, with 7 bases between them. The CDR3 extends over 13 amino acids. From germline, CDR1 is SNHLY and CDR2 FYNNEI. This CDR3 is CASSERVNTEAFF. The CDR3 DNA follows: TGTGCCAGCAGTGAGAGGGTAAACACTGAAGCTTTCTTT.

The CDR3 coding sequence is TGTGCCAGCAGCCGAACATCGAACACTGAAGCTTTCTTT. Its protein product is CASSRTSNTEAFF. The gene calls are TRBV3-1 (or the pseudogene TRBV3-2) and TRBJ1-1; D gene uncertain. The germline gives CDR1 LGHDT, CDR2 YNNKEL (reference sequence). V lost 4 bases to trimming and J lost 1 base, with 7 bases between them. CDR3 length equals 13 residues.

The chain is built from TRBV29-1 and TRBJ2-7; 8 nucleotides match TRBD2. The J segment lost 4 bases and the V segment lost 7 bases, leaving 6 bases of the junction unmatched. The germline gives CDR1 SQVTM, CDR2 ANQGSEA. CDR3 size: 12 residues. For the CDR3, the DNA is TGCAGCGGGGGTAGCGGGATATACGAGCAGTACTTC. Its translation: CSGGSGIYEQYF.

The chain employs TRBV3-1 (or the pseudogene TRBV3-2) and TRBJ2-7; D perhaps matches TRBD2 (7 bases). In germline, CDR1 is LGHDT, CDR2 YNNKEL (reference sequence). This CDR3 is built from 15 residues. V gave up 1 base and J gave up 4 bases, with 14 bases separating them. In nucleotides, the CDR3 is TGTGCCAGCAGCCAAGTAGGCGGGGGCGTATACGAGCAGTACTTC. This codes for CASSQVGGGVYEQYF.

This clone was recorded a few times. This CDR3 is also generated by other DNA sequences in the sample. The chain carries TRBV12-3 or TRBV12-4 and TRBJ2-7, with 7 nucleotides matching TRBD1. CDR3 length equals 13 residues. The junction had 4 bases not matched to a gene; V was cut back by 5 bases and J by 3 bases. The chain's CDR3 is CASSPRTGYEQYF. The CDR3 coding sequence is TGTGCCAGCAGTCCCCGGACAGGCTACGAGCAGTACTTC.

The chain couples TRBV6-5 to TRBJ2-7; 10 bases line up with TRBD1. Germline V gives CDR1 MNHEY, CDR2 SVGAGI. The CDR3 is made up of 13 amino acids. Trimming cost V 7 bases and J 5 bases; bases outside gene matches: 5. The CDR3 nucleotides read TGTGCCAGCACCCACGGACAGGGGGACGAGCAGTACTTC. Translating it yields CASTHGQGDEQYF.

The chain combines TRBV6-5 with TRBJ2-1, with 9 bases identical to TRBD1. Trimming cost V 0 bases and J 8 bases; bases outside gene matches: 8. The CDR3 has 16 residues. Germline CDR1 MNHEY, CDR2 SVGAGI. DNA for the CDR3: TGTGCCAGCAGTTACTCGCCGGGACAGGGTATCGATGAGCAGTTCTTC. This codes for CASSYSPGQGIDEQFF.

This chain uses TRBV2 with TRBJ2-1; D perhaps matches TRBD1 (5 bases). The CDR3 spans 13 residues. The germline V and J ends were trimmed by 6 bases and 8 bases, with 14 bases remaining between them. Germline V CDR1 and CDR2: SNHLY, FYNNEI. The DNA for the CDR3 is TGTGCCAGCAGAGCCACAGGCTTAGATGAGCAGTTCTTC. Protein product: CASRATGLDEQFF.

The rearrangement joins TRBV6-5 to TRBJ1-2; tentatively, D is TRBD1 (5 bases). Trimming left V 4 bases short and J 3 bases short, with 15 bases between. The CDR3 is 15 amino acids. Germline lookup yields CDR1 MNHEY and CDR2 SVGAGI. The CDR3 DNA reads as TGTGCCAGCAGTTCCCGCCTTACAGGTCACTATGGCTACACCTTC. Its translation is CASSSRLTGHYGYTF.

The genes are TRBV24-1 and TRBJ2-1; 9 positions match TRBD1. Germline assignment: CDR1 KGHDR and CDR2 SFDVKD. The V segment lost 3 bases and the J segment 6 bases; nucleotides outside the gene matches: 11. The CDR3 covers 17 residues. CDR3 DNA: TGTGCCACCAGTGATCCCGACGGGACAGGGAATGGCAATGAGCAGTTCTTC. Translation: CATSDPDGTGNGNEQFF.

The chain carries TRBV5-1 and TRBJ2-7, with D possibly being TRBD1 (6 bases). V gave up 4 bases and J gave up 6 bases, with 17 bases separating them. The CDR3 covers 14 residues. The germline gives CDR1 SGHRS, CDR2 YFSETQ. The CDR3 spells CASSIRTAQGEQYF. The CDR3 coding sequence is TGCGCCAGCAGCATTAGGACAGCCCAAGGCGAGCAGTACTTC. Full variable domain (outside the CDR3, taken from reference TRBV5-1 and TRBJ2-7): KAGVTQTPRYLIKTRGQQVTLSCSPISGHRSVSWYQQTPGQGLQFLFEYFSETQRNKGNFPGRFSGRQFSNSRSEMNVSTLELGDSALYLCASSIRTAQGEQYFGPGTRLTVT.

This clone was counted once. The chain has TRBV19 and TRBJ2-1; weak D call: TRBD1 (6 bases). From germline, CDR1 is LNHDA and CDR2 SQIVND (reference sequence). There are 13 residues in the CDR3. V was clipped by 4 bases and J by 7 bases, with 11 bases between them. The CDR3: CASSTSGENEQFF. The CDR3 DNA reads as TGTGCCAGTAGTACCTCAGGGGAGAATGAGCAGTTCTTC.

This chain uses TRBV19 with TRBJ2-7; a possible D gene is TRBD2 (6 bases). The CDR3 length is 13 residues. V lost 11 bases and J lost 3, with 17 bases in between. The germline CDR1 and CDR2 sequences are LNHDA and SQIVND (reference sequence). The CDR3 is CASRAGGRYEQYF. The CDR3 nucleotides read TGTGCCTCCCGAGCCGGGGGTCGCTACGAGCAGTACTTC.

This clone was observed once. V is TRBV19 and J is TRBJ1-5; TRBD1 is a possible D gene (6 bases). Looked up from germline, CDR1 is LNHDA and CDR2 is SQIVND (reference sequence). With 5 bases removed from V and 2 bases from J, the gap between germline ends came to 10 bases. This CDR3 comprises 14 residues. The CDR3 sequence is CASSQGIRNQPQHF. CDR3 coding DNA: TGTGCCAGTAGTCAGGGGATCCGCAATCAGCCCCAGCATTTT.